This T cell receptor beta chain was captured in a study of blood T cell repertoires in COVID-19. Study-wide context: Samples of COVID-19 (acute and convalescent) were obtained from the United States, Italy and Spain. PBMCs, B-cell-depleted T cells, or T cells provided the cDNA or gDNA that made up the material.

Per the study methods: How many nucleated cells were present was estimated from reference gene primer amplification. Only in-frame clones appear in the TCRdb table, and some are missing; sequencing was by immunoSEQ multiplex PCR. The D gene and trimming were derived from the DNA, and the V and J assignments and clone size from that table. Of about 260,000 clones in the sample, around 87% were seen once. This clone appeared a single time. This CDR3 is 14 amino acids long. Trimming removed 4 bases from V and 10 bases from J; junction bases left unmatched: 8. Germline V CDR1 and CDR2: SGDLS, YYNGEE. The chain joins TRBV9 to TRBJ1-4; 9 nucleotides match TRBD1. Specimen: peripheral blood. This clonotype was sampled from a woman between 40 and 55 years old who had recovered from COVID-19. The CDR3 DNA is TGTGCCAGCAGCTATAACCCGGACAGGGGAAAACTGTTTTTT. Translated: CASSYNPDRGKLFF.